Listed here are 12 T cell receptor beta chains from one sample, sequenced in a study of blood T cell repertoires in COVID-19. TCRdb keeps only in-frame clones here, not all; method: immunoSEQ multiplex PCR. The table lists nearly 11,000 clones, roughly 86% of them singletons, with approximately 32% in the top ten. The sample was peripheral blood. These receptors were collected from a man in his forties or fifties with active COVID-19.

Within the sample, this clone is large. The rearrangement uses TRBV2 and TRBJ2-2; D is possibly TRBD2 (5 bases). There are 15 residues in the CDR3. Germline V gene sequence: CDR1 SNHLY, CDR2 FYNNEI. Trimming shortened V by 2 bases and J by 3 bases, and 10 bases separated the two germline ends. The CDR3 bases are TGTGCCAGCAGTGAATCGGGGTGGTACACCGGGGAGCTGTTTTTT. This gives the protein CASSESGWYTGELFF.

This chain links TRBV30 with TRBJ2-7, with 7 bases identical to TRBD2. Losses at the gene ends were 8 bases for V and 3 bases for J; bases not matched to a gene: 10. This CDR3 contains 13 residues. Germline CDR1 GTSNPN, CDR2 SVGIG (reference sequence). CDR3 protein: CARGVKGCYEQYF. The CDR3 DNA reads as TGTGCCCGGGGGGTAAAGGGTTGCTACGAGCAGTACTTC.

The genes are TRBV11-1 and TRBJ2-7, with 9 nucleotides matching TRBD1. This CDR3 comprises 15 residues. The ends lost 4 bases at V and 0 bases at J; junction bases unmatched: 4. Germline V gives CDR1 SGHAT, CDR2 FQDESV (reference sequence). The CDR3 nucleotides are TGTGCCAGCAGCTCCGGACAGGGGCCCTCCTACGAGCAGTACTTC. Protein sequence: CASSSGQGPSYEQYF.

DNA for the CDR3: TGTGCCAGCAGCACGCTGACTAGCGGGAGGGGGTACGAGCAGTACTTC. This sequence encodes CASSTLTSGRGYEQYF. This chain joins TRBV5-4 and TRBJ2-7; 14 bases agree with TRBD2. V dropped 4 bases and J dropped 4; count of bases not matched to a gene: 7. The length of the CDR3 is 16 residues. Per the germline V gene, CDR1 is SGHNT and CDR2 is YYREEE (reference sequence).

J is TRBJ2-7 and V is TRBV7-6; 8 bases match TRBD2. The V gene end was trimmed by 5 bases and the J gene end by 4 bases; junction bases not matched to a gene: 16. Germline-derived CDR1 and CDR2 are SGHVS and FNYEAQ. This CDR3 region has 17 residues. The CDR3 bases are TGTGCCAGCAGCCCAGAGGGGGGCACTAGCGGCAAGTACGAGCAGTACTTC. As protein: CASSPEGGTSGKYEQYF.

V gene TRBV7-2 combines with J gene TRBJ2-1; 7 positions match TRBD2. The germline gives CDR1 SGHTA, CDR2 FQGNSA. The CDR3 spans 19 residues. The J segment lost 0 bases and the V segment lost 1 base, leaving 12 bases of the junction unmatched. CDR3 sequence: CASSLGGWGGSPSYNEQFF. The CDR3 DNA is TGTGCCAGCAGCTTAGGAGGGTGGGGCGGGAGCCCCTCCTACAATGAGCAGTTCTTC.

Here the CDR3 DNA reads TGTGCCAGCAGTTCACAGGGAGAAGAGACCCAGTACTTC. It yields the protein CASSSQGEETQYF. V and J are TRBV6-5 and TRBJ2-5, with a weak D call TRBD1 (6 bases). Germline V CDR1 and CDR2: MNHEY, SVGAGI. V dropped 4 bases and J dropped 3 bases, with 9 bases sitting between them. The CDR3 spans 13 residues.

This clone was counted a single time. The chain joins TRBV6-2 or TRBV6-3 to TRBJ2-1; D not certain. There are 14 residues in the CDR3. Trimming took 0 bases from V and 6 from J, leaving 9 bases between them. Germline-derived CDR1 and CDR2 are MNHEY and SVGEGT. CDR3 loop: CASSYSLSLNEQFF. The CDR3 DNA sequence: TGTGCCAGCAGTTACTCACTAAGTCTCAATGAGCAGTTCTTC.

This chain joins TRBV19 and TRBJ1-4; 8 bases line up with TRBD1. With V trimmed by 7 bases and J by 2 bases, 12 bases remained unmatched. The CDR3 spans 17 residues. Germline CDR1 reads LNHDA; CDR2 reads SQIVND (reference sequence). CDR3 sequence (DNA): TGTGCCAGTAATGGTAACAGGGGGGAACATACTAATGAAAAACTGTTTTTT. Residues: CASNGNRGEHTNEKLFF.

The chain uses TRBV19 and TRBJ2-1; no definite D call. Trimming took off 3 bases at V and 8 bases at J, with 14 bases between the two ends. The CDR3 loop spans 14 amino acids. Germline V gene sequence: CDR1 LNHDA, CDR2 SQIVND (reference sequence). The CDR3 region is CASSIRPLGHEQFF. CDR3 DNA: TGTGCCAGTAGTATCCGACCCCTTGGGCATGAGCAGTTCTTC.

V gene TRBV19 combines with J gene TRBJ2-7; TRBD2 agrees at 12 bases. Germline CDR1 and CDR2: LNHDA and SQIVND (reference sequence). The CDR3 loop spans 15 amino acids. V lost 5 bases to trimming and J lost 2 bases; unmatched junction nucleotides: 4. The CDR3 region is CASSSRLAGAYEQYF. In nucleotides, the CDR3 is TGTGCCAGTAGTTCACGACTAGCGGGAGCCTACGAGCAGTACTTC.

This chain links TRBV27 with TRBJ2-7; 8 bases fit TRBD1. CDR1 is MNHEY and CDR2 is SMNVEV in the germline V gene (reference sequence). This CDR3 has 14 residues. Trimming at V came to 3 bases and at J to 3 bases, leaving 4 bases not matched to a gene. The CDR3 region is CASSLVGQGYEQYF. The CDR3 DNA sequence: TGTGCCAGCAGTTTGGTAGGACAGGGCTACGAGCAGTACTTC.